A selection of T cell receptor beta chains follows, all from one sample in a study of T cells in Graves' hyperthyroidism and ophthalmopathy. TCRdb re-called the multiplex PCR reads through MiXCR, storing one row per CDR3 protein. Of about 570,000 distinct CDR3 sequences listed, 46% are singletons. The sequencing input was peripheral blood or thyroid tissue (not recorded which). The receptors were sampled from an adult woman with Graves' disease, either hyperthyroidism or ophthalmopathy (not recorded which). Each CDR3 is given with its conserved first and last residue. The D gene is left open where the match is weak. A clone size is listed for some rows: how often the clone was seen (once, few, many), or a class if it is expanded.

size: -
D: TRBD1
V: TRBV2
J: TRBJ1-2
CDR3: CASSPGQAVYGYTF
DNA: TGTGCCAGCAGCCCGGGACAGGCAGTGTATGGCTACACCTTC

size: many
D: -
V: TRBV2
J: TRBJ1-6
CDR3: CASSEESGPNNSPLHF
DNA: TGTGCCAGCAGTGAAGAGTCGGGGCCGAATAATTCACCCCTCCACTTT

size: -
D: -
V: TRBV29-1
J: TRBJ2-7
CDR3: CSVEGGSFTYEQYF
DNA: TGCAGCGTTGAAGGGGGTTCGTTTACCTACGAGCAGTACTTC

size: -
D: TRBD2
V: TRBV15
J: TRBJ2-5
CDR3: CATSRVGGSLNQYF
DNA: TGTGCCACCAGCAGAGTTGGCGGGAGCTTGAACCAGTACTTC

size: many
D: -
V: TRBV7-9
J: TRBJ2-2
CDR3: CASSLSTGNTGELFF
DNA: TGTGCCAGCAGCTTATCCACAGGGAACACCGGGGAGCTGTTTTTT

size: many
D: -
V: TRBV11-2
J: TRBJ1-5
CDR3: CASSPAAGQPQHF
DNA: TGTGCCAGCAGCCCAGCAGCGGGTCAGCCCCAGCATTTT

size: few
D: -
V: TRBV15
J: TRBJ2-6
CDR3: CATSPTRNSGANVLTF
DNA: TGTGCCACCTCCCCAACGAGAAACTCTGGGGCCAACGTCCTGACTTTC

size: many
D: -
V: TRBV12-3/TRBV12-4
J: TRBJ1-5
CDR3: CASTSRGLGQPQHF
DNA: TGTGCCAGCACATCCCGGGGGCTGGGTCAGCCCCAGCATTTT

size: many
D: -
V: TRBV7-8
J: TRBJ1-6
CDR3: CASSLAPLNSPLHF
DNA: TGTGCCAGCAGCTTAGCACCTTTGAATTCACCCCTCCACTTT

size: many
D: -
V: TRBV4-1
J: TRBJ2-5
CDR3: CASSHGRVNQETQYF
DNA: TGCGCCAGCAGCCATGGGCGGGTGAACCAAGAGACCCAGTACTTC

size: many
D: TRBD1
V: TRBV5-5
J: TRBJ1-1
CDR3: CASSWGRDRGNTEAFF
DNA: TGTGCCAGCAGCTGGGGCCGGGACAGGGGAAATACTGAAGCTTTCTTT

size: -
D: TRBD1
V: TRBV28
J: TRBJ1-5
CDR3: CATSQGGGDSNQPQHF
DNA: TGTGCCACCAGCCAGGGGGGTGGTGATAGCAATCAGCCCCAGCATTTT

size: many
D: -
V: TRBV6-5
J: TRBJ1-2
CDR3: CASRMSGAAGGYTF
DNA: TGTGCCAGCAGGATGAGTGGTGCGGCTGGGGGCTACACCTTC

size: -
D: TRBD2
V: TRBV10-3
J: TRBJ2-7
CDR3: CAIRGLAGVVKQYF
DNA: TGTGCCATCAGGGGACTAGCGGGAGTGGTTAAGCAGTACTTC

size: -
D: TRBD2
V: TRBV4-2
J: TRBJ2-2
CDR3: CASSQKGDGTRSGELFF
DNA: TGTGCCAGCAGCCAAAAAGGGGACGGGACTAGGAGCGGGGAGCTGTTTTTT

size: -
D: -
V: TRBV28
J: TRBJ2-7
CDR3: CASSPRQVLDEQYF
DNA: TGTGCCAGCAGTCCCCGGCAGGTCCTGGACGAGCAGTACTTC

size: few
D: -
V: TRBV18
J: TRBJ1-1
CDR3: CASSPPYGGQGEAFF
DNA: TGTGCCAGCTCACCACCGTACGGGGGGCAAGGTGAAGCTTTCTTT